The TCR beta chain described here comes from a study of blood T cells in healthy people across ages. Findings and caveats of the study: Per-million-T-cell TCR beta diversity fell roughly linearly with age.

The use of a sample-barcoded 5' primer and a J-beta primer mix characterized a second PCR of roughly 7 to 12 cycles. The study obtained at least 2.5 million CDR3-containing paired-end reads from every sample. TCRdb reprocessed the 5' RACE reads via MiXCR and lists one record per CDR3 protein. The sample contains under 750,000 distinct CDR3 sequences, around 48% of which appear only once. This clonotype was detected only a few times. Antigen unknown. CDR1 and CDR2 (germline): LGHNA, YSLEER. This CDR3 contains 16 residues. V was pared by 0 bases and J by 3 bases, with 12 bases between. Per sample, a minimum of 7 million PBMCs were isolated.

The TCR originated in a man older than 75 in good health. The chain employs TRBV4-3 and TRBJ2-1; D perhaps matches TRBD2 (6 bases). Sequenced material: blood. The CDR3 DNA sequence: TGCGCCAGCAGCCAAGAAGTAGTAGCGGACTACAATGAGCAGTTCTTC. Its protein is CASSQEVVADYNEQFF.